Shown below are 5 T cell receptor beta chains from a single sample sequenced in a study of blood T cell repertoires in COVID-19. Profiled with immunoSEQ multiplex PCR; TCRdb holds only in-frame clones, not every one. The sample yields thousands of clones, roughly 84% seen once. Sequences were obtained from peripheral blood. The receptors here all came from a human donor with active COVID-19. The donor label of this sample is uncertain.

The chain is built from TRBV10-3 and TRBJ2-7, with 8 bases that match TRBD1. Unmatched junction bases numbered 3, after V lost 6 bases and J lost 2 bases. The germline V gene has CDR1 ENHRY and CDR2 SYGVKD. The CDR3 extends over 13 amino acids. The CDR3 loop reads CAISRDRPYEQYF. The CDR3, as DNA: TGTGCCATCAGCCGGGACAGGCCCTACGAGCAGTACTTC.

This chain links TRBV2 with TRBJ2-3, with D uncertain. Trimming pared 9 bases from V and 0 bases from J, leaving 10 bases between. The CDR3 extends over 13 amino acids. Germline CDR1 SNHLY, CDR2 FYNNEI. For the CDR3, the DNA is TGTGCCAGATGGAGTGCTAGCACAGATACGCAGTATTTT. This sequence encodes CARWSASTDTQYF.

The rearrangement links TRBV7-6 to TRBJ2-7; 7 bases align to TRBD1. CDR1 is SGHVS, CDR2 FNYEAQ, per germline. The CDR3 spans 15 residues. Trimming cost V 5 bases and J 6 bases; bases outside gene matches: 13. CDR3 loop: CASSTSYRGSGEQYF. The CDR3 region has the DNA TGTGCCAGCAGCACAAGTTACAGGGGTTCCGGCGAGCAGTACTTC.

This chain connects TRBV7-8 to TRBJ2-7, with TRBD2 matching 7 bases. The length of the CDR3 is 14 residues. CDR1 is SGHVS, CDR2 FQNEAQ, per germline. V lost 5 bases and J lost 2; bases outside the gene matches: 6. The CDR3 DNA follows: TGTGCCAGCAGCCCCGGGACTAACCCCTACGAGCAGTACTTC. Translated, it gives CASSPGTNPYEQYF. Filled out from reference TRBV7-8 and TRBJ2-7, the complete variable domain reads GAGVSQSPRYKVAKRGQDVALRCDPISGHVSLFWYQQALGQGPEFLTYFQNEAQLDKSGLPSDRFFAERPEGSVSTLKIQRTQQEDSAVYLCASSPGTNPYEQYFGPGTRLTVT.

This chain uses TRBV6-2 or TRBV6-3 with TRBJ2-7, with unresolved D. V was clipped by 4 bases and J by 0 bases, with 13 bases between them. This CDR3 is built from 15 residues. Germline V gene sequence: CDR1 MNHEY, CDR2 SVGEGT. This CDR3 reads CASSWFQASSYEQYF. The DNA for the CDR3 is TGTGCCAGCAGTTGGTTCCAGGCGAGCTCCTACGAGCAGTACTTC.